These 7 T cell receptor beta chains were sequenced from one sample in a study of human T cells and chemical hapten exposure. In TCRdb, the RACE reads were re-called with MiXCR into one record per CDR3 protein. The sample has a few hundred thousand distinct CDR3 sequences, about 6% seen once. Specified time point: patch test 2, 6 weeks after DPC sensitization. Treatment of the sample: therapeutic diphenylcyclopropenone sensitization with weekly scalp DPC. This specimen was whole blood, taken in connection with sensitization to the hapten diphenylcyclopropenone (DPC). These receptors all stem from a young woman with alopecia areata. Some clones in this sample may be carry-over from other donors' samples.

The chain joins TRBV3-1 to TRBJ2-5, with D unclear. This CDR3 has 12 amino acids. Trimming pared 4 bases from V and 3 bases from J, leaving 6 bases between. From germline, CDR1 is LGHDT and CDR2 YNNKEL (reference sequence). CDR3 coding DNA: TGTGCCAGCAGCCCACTAAAAGAGACCCAGTACTTC. This gives the protein CASSPLKETQYF.

The CDR3 loop reads CSARDSLAGTGELFF. CDR3 bases: TGCAGTGCTAGAGATTCACTAGCGGGCACCGGGGAGCTGTTTTTT. The V gene is TRBV20-1, the J gene TRBJ2-2; 9 nucleotides agree with TRBD2. The germline V gene encodes CDR1 DFQATT and CDR2 SNEGSKA (reference sequence). There are 15 residues in the CDR3. The J segment lost 4 bases and the V segment lost 0 bases, leaving 3 bases of the junction unmatched.

This clonotype was recorded at least ten times. The rearrangement joins TRBV7-2 to TRBJ1-5; TRBD1 aligns across 7 bases. This CDR3 region has 14 residues. The germline V gene has CDR1 SGHTA and CDR2 FQGNSA. J lost 5 bases, V lost 0 bases, and 1 base had no gene match. The CDR3 region is CASSLADRYQPQHF. The CDR3 DNA reads TGTGCCAGCAGCTTAGCGGACAGGTATCAGCCCCAGCATTTT.

This clonotype was recorded many times. The chain links TRBV4-2 to TRBJ1-6; D may be TRBD1 (5 bases). The V gene's germline CDR1 is LGHNA and CDR2 YNFKEQ. V was pared by 2 bases and J by 2 bases, with 16 bases between. This CDR3 comprises 18 residues. This CDR3 is CASSQSSGPGPYNSPLHF. The CDR3 nucleotides read TGTGCCAGCAGCCAAAGCTCAGGGCCTGGTCCCTATAATTCACCCCTCCACTTT.

This clonotype was observed a handful of times. The V gene is TRBV20-1, the J gene TRBJ2-7; 13 positions agree with TRBD2. The CDR3 consists of 14 residues. After removal of 6 bases from V and 2 bases from J, the junction contained 4 bases not matched to a gene. CDR1 is DFQATT, CDR2 SNEGSKA, per germline (reference sequence). Here the CDR3 reads CSAKGLAGPYEQYF. CDR3 coding DNA: TGCAGTGCCAAGGGACTAGCGGGGCCCTACGAGCAGTACTTC.

This sequence joins TRBV7-4 and TRBJ1-4; TRBD1 is a possible D gene (6 bases). The CDR3 is 16 amino acids. Trimming cost V 5 bases and J 3 bases, with 16 bases left between them. From germline, CDR1 is SGHVT and CDR2 SQSDAQ. The CDR3, as DNA: TGTGCCAGCAGCCCCCGACCGGGGGGGCCTAATGAAAAACTGTTTTTT. It translates to CASSPRPGGPNEKLFF. Full variable domain (outside the CDR3, taken from reference TRBV7-4 and TRBJ1-4): GAGVSQSPRYKVAKRGRDVALRCDSISGHVTLYWYRQTLGQGSEVLTYSQSDAQRDKSGRPSGRFSAERPERSVSTLKIQRTEQGDSAVYLCASSPRPGGPNEKLFFGSGTQLSVL.

This clonotype was observed a handful of times. J is TRBJ1-1 and V is TRBV7-3; D might be TRBD1 (6 bases). Trimming removed 4 bases from V and 0 bases from J, with 15 bases in between. Germline CDR1 is SGHTA and CDR2 is FQGTGA. The CDR3 length is 16 residues. CDR3 nucleotide sequence: TGTGCCAGCAGCTCAGGGGACGGATACATGAACACTGAAGCTTTCTTT. This sequence encodes CASSSGDGYMNTEAFF.